The next 10 T cell receptor beta chains were all read from a single sample in a study of Graves' ophthalmopathy and Graves' hyperthyroidism. Amplification targeted the TCR beta CDR3 regions, with RNA transcripts as the source material. RT-PCR was first run with HTBI primers, then multiplex PCR in a second round. Each CDR3 protein is one row after TCRdb ran MiXCR on the multiplex PCR reads. The top ten hold more than 2.5% of the sample, which has around 600,000 distinct CDR3 sequences, over 40% seen once. What was sequenced was peripheral blood. These receptors were collected from an adult man with Graves' ophthalmopathy.

This clonotype was observed many times. The chain is built from TRBV7-9 and TRBJ2-7; tentative D call: TRBD1 (5 bases). The germline V gene has CDR1 SEHNR and CDR2 FQNEAQ (reference sequence). CDR3 length equals 15 residues. V lost 0 bases, J lost 3 bases, and 12 bases lay in between. The CDR3 DNA follows: TGTGCCAGCAGCTTAGCGGCTGCCAGGGTCTACGAGCAGTACTTC. Translating gives CASSLAAARVYEQYF.

This clonotype was observed at least ten times. The chain combines TRBV10-3 with TRBJ1-1; 8 nucleotides align to TRBD1. The CDR3 is made up of 16 amino acids. V trimming: 0 bases; J trimming: 1 base; junction bases outside the gene matches: 4. Germline V gene lookup returns CDR1 ENHRY and CDR2 SYGVKD. The CDR3 coding sequence is TGTGCCATCAGTGAGTCTTCGGGACAGGCGAACACTGAAGCTTTCTTT. It codes for CAISESSGQANTEAFF.

CDR3 loop: CASSFQGTGVTEAFF. DNA for the CDR3: TGTGCCAGCAGCTTCCAAGGGACAGGGGTTACTGAAGCTTTCTTT. The V call is TRBV7-8, the J call TRBJ1-1, with 10 bases lining up with TRBD1. Germline CDR1 and CDR2: SGHVS and FQNEAQ. V shed 3 bases, J shed 5 bases, and the junction held 6 bases outside the gene matches. This CDR3 has 15 residues.

The chain links TRBV7-9 to TRBJ1-4, with TRBD1 matching over 7 bases. With V trimmed by 5 bases and J by 4 bases, 4 bases remained unmatched. Germline CDR1 reads SEHNR; CDR2 reads FQNEAQ (reference sequence). CDR3 size: 14 residues. CDR3 loop: CASSAQGLNEKLFF. The CDR3 DNA reads as TGTGCCAGCAGCGCACAGGGGCTTAATGAAAAACTGTTTTTT. Full variable domain (rest looked up from reference TRBV7-9 and TRBJ1-4): DTGVSQNPRHKITKRGQNVTFRCDPISEHNRLYWYRQTLGQGPEFLTYFQNEAQLEKSRLLSDRFSAERPKGSFSTLEIQRTEQGDSAMYLCASSAQGLNEKLFFGSGTQLSVL.

With respect to this clonotype: Its ends do not fully match the called genes, so a read error is possible. V is TRBV9 and J is TRBJ1-6; possibly TRBD1 for D (5 bases). Per the germline V gene, CDR1 is SGDLS and CDR2 is YYNGEE. CDR3 length: 15 residues. CDR3 nucleotides: TGCGCCAGCAGCTCTATAGGGACTGATCCACCGTCCCTCCACTTT. Amino acid sequence: CASSSIGTDPPSLHF.

Points on this clonotype: It may be a read error: a sequence one base away is much more abundant. This rearrangement joins TRBV5-5 to TRBJ1-4; perhaps TRBD1 as D (6 bases). CDR1 SGHKS and CDR2 YYEKEE come from the germline V gene (reference sequence). Between the trimmed V and J ends, which lost 0 bases and 8 bases, there was a span of 17 bases. CDR3 length: 16 residues. Written as DNA, the CDR3 is TGTGCCAGCAGCTTGGAGGGGAGGGGGACTGACGAAAAACTGTTTTTT. As protein: CASSLEGRGTDEKLFF.

This clonotype was detected ten times or more. The V gene is TRBV24-1, the J gene TRBJ2-5, with no clear D. Per germline, CDR1 KGHDR and CDR2 SFDVKD. The CDR3 has 16 amino acids. V lost 3 bases and J lost 1, with 14 bases in between. The CDR3 DNA reads as TGTGCCACCAGTGATGCCACCTCCCCTACCCAAGAGACCCAGTACTTC. This translates into CATSDATSPTQETQYF.

The chain recombines TRBV7-8 with TRBJ1-1, with 8 nucleotides matching TRBD1. V was clipped by 5 bases and J by 1 base; unmatched bases: 6. Germline CDR1 is SGHVS and CDR2 is FQNEAQ. CDR3 length equals 15 residues. Here the CDR3 DNA reads TGTGCCAGCAGCGATCGTACAGGGGGGAACACTGAAGCTTTCTTT. Translation: CASSDRTGGNTEAFF.

This chain connects TRBV20-1 to TRBJ2-1; 9 nucleotides agree with TRBD1. Trimming cost V 5 bases and J 12 bases; bases outside gene matches: 14. The CDR3 contains 14 residues. Germline CDR1 and CDR2: DFQATT and SNEGSKA (reference sequence). In DNA form, the CDR3 reads TGCAGTGCTGAAGACAGGGGGGGAACAGATACGCAGTTCTTC. Its protein is CSAEDRGGTDTQFF.

The CDR3 protein is CASSTGTGFYEQYF. The CDR3 DNA reads as TGTGCCAGCAGCACCGGGACAGGGTTCTACGAGCAGTACTTC. The chain uses TRBV5-5 and TRBJ2-7, with 9 bases aligning to TRBD1. The junction had 5 bases not matched to a gene; V was cut back by 4 bases and J by 3 bases. This CDR3 contains 14 residues. CDR1 and CDR2 from the germline V gene are SGHKS and YYEKEE (reference sequence).